This is a list of T cell receptor beta chains from one sample in a study of CD4 T cells in relation to SARS-CoV-2 and coronaviruses. Clones were read by immunoSEQ multiplex PCR, and TCRdb kept only the in-frame ones, dropping some. The repertoire holds fewer than 25,000 clones, with around 80% as singletons. Their antigens are not known. Sequenced input: CD4+ T cells from PBMCs, cultured in vitro. These receptors were obtained from a human donor in good health. Each CDR3 is given with its conserved first and last residue. Each record gives: CDR3 length, clone size, V gene, J gene, D gene, CDR3 DNA, CDR3 protein. A D gene is named only where the DNA matches it firmly. Where a row states a size, it is once, few, many or the class of an expanded clone; other rows omit it.

15	NA	TRBV20-1	TRBJ1-2	NA	TGCAGTGCTAGTCGCATCGAGCCAATAAACTATGGCTACACCTTC	CSASRIEPINYGYTF
14	NA	TRBV9	TRBJ1-2	TRBD1	TGTGCCAGCAGCCGGACAGGGGTTAACTATGGCTACACCTTC	CASSRTGVNYGYTF
12	few	TRBV25-1	TRBJ1-2	NA	TGTGCCAGCAGTGACAGAGCATATGGCTACACCTTC	CASSDRAYGYTF
13	few	TRBV30	TRBJ1-6	NA	TGTGCCTGGCAGGGCTCCTATAATTCACCCCTCCACTTT	CAWQGSYNSPLHF
13	once	TRBV4-1	TRBJ1-6	NA	TGCGCCAGCAGAGACAGGCATAATTCACCCCTCCACTTT	CASRDRHNSPLHF
13	NA	TRBV18	TRBJ2-2	NA	TGTGCCAGCTCACCCAGGACCACCGGGGAGCTGTTTTTT	CASSPRTTGELFF
14	NA	TRBV25-1	TRBJ1-2	NA	TGTGCCAGCAGTGAACAAGGAGTGGGGTATGGCTACACCTTC	CASSEQGVGYGYTF
15	NA	TRBV11-2	TRBJ2-3	NA	TGTGCCAGCACCACGGGCGGGGCGAGCACAGATACGCAGTATTTT	CASTTGGASTDTQYF
15	NA	TRBV7-2	TRBJ2-2	TRBD2	TGTGCCAGCAGCTCTGGACTAGCACACACCGGGGAGCTGTTTTTT	CASSSGLAHTGELFF
14	NA	TRBV7-2	TRBJ2-7	TRBD1	TGTGCCAGCAGCCCAGGGTTCGGGACAGGCGAGCAGTACTTC	CASSPGFGTGEQYF
13	NA	TRBV18	TRBJ2-5	TRBD1	TGTGCCAGCTCACGGACAGGGACTGAGACCCAGTACTTC	CASSRTGTETQYF
11	few	TRBV7-3	TRBJ2-7	NA	TGTGCCAGGACTAAGTTTTACGAGCAGTACTTC	CARTKFYEQYF
15	NA	TRBV30	TRBJ1-2	TRBD1	TGTGCCTGGAGTACGAGGGACAGGAGAATCACTGGCTACACCTTC	CAWSTRDRRITGYTF
15	NA	TRBV4-1	TRBJ1-2	NA	TGCGCCAGCAGGAAACACGAAACTGCAGGCTATGGCTACACCTTC	CASRKHETAGYGYTF